This T cell receptor (beta chain) was observed in a study of PD-1 blockade in classical Hodgkin lymphoma. Overall study results and limits: Diminished baseline TCR diversity has been reported in newly diagnosed patients relative to healthy donors. By C4D1 there was a significant rise in CD4+ TCR diversity but not in CD8+ TCR diversity.

Following autologous stem cell transplantation, relapse occurred in every patient, and exposure to brentuximab vedotin varied. For this clone: Its antigen is unidentified.

Clones were sequenced by immunoSEQ multiplex PCR, and TCRdb holds only the in-frame ones, with some missing. The sample lists 110,000 or so clones, 89% seen once, with around 20% in the top ten. The sequence was collected from a human donor with classical Hodgkin lymphoma. The sample in question was peripheral blood mononuclear cells (PBMCs), obtained before the second cycle of nivolumab.

CDR3 sequence: CASSAPRQAEAFF. Written as DNA, the CDR3 is TGTGCCAGCAGCGCACCCAGACAGGCTGAAGCTTTCTTT. The chain couples TRBV9 to TRBJ1-1, with D maybe TRBD1 (6 bases). This CDR3 contains 13 residues. CDR1 SGDLS and CDR2 YYNGEE come from the germline V gene. Trimming stripped 3 bases from V and 6 bases from J, with 12 bases between.